This T cell receptor (beta chain) was identified during a study of T cells expressing NK-cell markers. Turning to the study itself: The authors derived TCR beta repertoires from sorted CD3+CD56+NKG2C+, CD3+CD56+NKG2C- and CD3+CD56-NKG2C+ T cells. Whole-study findings and limits: In several donors, dominant clonotypes made up 28.3-60.1% of CD3+CD56-NKG2C+ cells.

From germline, CDR1 is ENHRY and CDR2 SYGVKD. The CDR3 is 16 residues long. As to this clonotype: Antigen unknown.

Using the 5' RACE reads, TCRdb records one entry per CDR3 protein without DNA. The repertoire table contains 250,000 to 300,000 distinct CDR3 sequences. The rearrangement joins TRBV10-3 to TRBJ2-1. Sequenced material: blood T cells: a sorted CD56 or NKG2C T cell subset, CD4+ or CD8+ T cells, or bulk PBMC T cells (not recorded which). The receptor's source is a man between 18 and 29 years old in good health. The CDR3 spells CAISESGFGGYNEQFF.